The 30 T cell receptor beta chains below come from one sample, sequenced in a study of control samples from healthy donors and cancer patients. Generated by immunoSEQ multiplex PCR, the TCRdb table keeps only in-frame clones and is missing some. The sample shows some 3,000 clones, nearly 80% of them seen only once. Sequencing was carried out using formalin-fixed, paraffin-embedded tissue. The receptors shown here come from a male donor with melanoma.

The chain links TRBV7-8 to TRBJ2-2, with 7 bases lining up with TRBD2. The V segment lost 9 bases and the J segment 5 bases; nucleotides outside the gene matches: 9. Germline loops: CDR1 SGHVS, CDR2 FQNEAQ. This CDR3 contains 14 residues. The CDR3 coding sequence is TGTGCCAGTAAAGGCGCGGGGGAAACCGGGGAGCTGTTTTTT. Translation gives CASKGAGETGELFF.

This chain uses TRBV5-4 with TRBJ1-2; 11 positions match TRBD1. The trim removed 4 bases at V and 8 bases at J, leaving 7 bases unmatched. This CDR3 is built from 14 residues. Germline assignment: CDR1 SGHNT and CDR2 YYREEE (reference sequence). The CDR3 DNA sequence: TGTGCCAGCAGCGGGACAGGGGGGGCGAGGGGCTACACCTTC. Its protein is CASSGTGGARGYTF.

The gene calls are TRBV6-5 and TRBJ2-4; possible D gene TRBD1, 5 bases. CDR3 length equals 13 residues. CDR1 and CDR2 (germline): MNHEY, SVGAGI. V lost 7 bases to trimming and J lost 6 bases, with 13 bases between them. The CDR3 region is CASTGAGLNIQYF. The CDR3, as DNA: TGTGCCAGCACCGGCGCAGGGTTAAACATTCAGTACTTC.

This chain links TRBV12-5 with TRBJ2-7; D unresolved. V shed 4 bases and J shed 9 bases, with 10 bases lying between them. Germline loops: CDR1 LGHNT, CDR2 FRNRAP. CDR3 length equals 11 residues. DNA for the CDR3: TGTGCTAGTGGTTCTGGTTATGGGCAGTACTTC. It specifies CASGSGYGQYF.

This clone occurred once. The rearrangement joins TRBV4-1 to TRBJ1-2; D is uncertain. V lost 0 bases and J 5 bases, leaving 7 bases between the germline ends. The CDR3 spans 13 residues. The germline CDR1 and CDR2 sequences are MGHRA and YSYEKL. In DNA, the CDR3 is TGCGCCAGCAGCCAAGAAGGGCGTTATGGCTACACCTTC. Protein: CASSQEGRYGYTF.

The chain has TRBV25-1 and TRBJ2-5; TRBD1 might be the D (7 bases). The germline CDR1 and CDR2 sequences are MGHDK and SYGVNS. The length of the CDR3 is 16 residues. V was cut by 4 bases and J by 5 bases, with 20 bases left in between. This chain's CDR3 is CASSGQGAGRYETQYF. The DNA of the CDR3 is TGTGCCAGCAGTGGACAGGGTGCAGGGAGGTATGAGACCCAGTACTTC.

The V and J genes are TRBV27 and TRBJ2-3; 9 bases fit TRBD2. The germline V gene has CDR1 MNHEY and CDR2 SMNVEV (reference sequence). Trimming removed 7 bases from V and 7 bases from J; junction bases left unmatched: 9. CDR3 length: 14 amino acids. CDR3 in DNA: TGTGCCAGCAAGATTAGCGGGAGCATACATACGCAGTATTTT. It encodes CASKISGSIHTQYF.

The gene calls are TRBV7-3 and TRBJ2-1; 13 bases match TRBD2. The ends lost 5 bases at V and 5 bases at J; junction bases unmatched: 6. CDR3 length: 16 amino acids. Per the germline V gene, CDR1 is SGHTA and CDR2 is FQGTGA. The CDR3 DNA reads as TGTGCCAGCAGCCCAAGTGGGACTAGCGGGAACAATGAGCAGTTCTTC. This encodes CASSPSGTSGNNEQFF.

This chain joins TRBV19 and TRBJ1-1; D is perhaps TRBD1 (6 bases). The germline CDR1 and CDR2 sequences are LNHDA and SQIVND (reference sequence). V was pared by 6 bases and J by 8 bases, with 22 bases between. The CDR3 covers 15 residues. CDR3 in DNA: TGTGCCAGTAGCCGAGGGACATCGCCGGTTAAAGAAGCTTTCTTT. This translates into CASSRGTSPVKEAFF.

The gene calls are TRBV10-3 and TRBJ2-2; D possibly corresponds to TRBD2 (5 bases). V lost 3 bases and J 1 base, leaving 6 bases between the germline ends. The CDR3 length is 14 residues. CDR1 ENHRY and CDR2 SYGVKD come from the germline V gene. The CDR3 here is CAISDRGNTGELFF. The CDR3 bases are TGTGCCATCAGTGATCGGGGGAACACCGGGGAGCTGTTTTTT.

CDR3 nucleotides: TGTGCCAGCAGTTCAGGGACTAGCGGGAGGGCGCAGTTCTTC. It specifies CASSSGTSGRAQFF. V is TRBV6-2 or TRBV6-3 and J is TRBJ2-1, with TRBD2 matching 16 bases. CDR1 is MNHEY and CDR2 is SVGEGT in the germline V gene. J gave up 12 bases and V 4 bases, and 3 bases lay outside the gene matches. The CDR3 loop spans 14 amino acids.

This sequence joins TRBV6-5 and TRBJ1-5; D is uncertain. This CDR3 has 15 residues. The germline CDR1 and CDR2 sequences are MNHEY and SVGAGI. V lost 5 bases, J lost 6 bases, and 17 bases lay in between. As DNA, the CDR3 is TGTGCCAGCAGTCCCGTTAGCGGCGTGGGTCAGCCCCAGCATTTT. Translating gives CASSPVSGVGQPQHF.

This chain links TRBV10-3 with TRBJ2-1; 9 bases map to TRBD2. Germline-derived CDR1 and CDR2 are ENHRY and SYGVKD. Losses at the gene ends were 0 bases for V and 2 bases for J; bases not matched to a gene: 11. The CDR3 is 19 amino acids. The CDR3 bases are TGTGCCATCAGTGAGTCGACTTTGGGGCGGGAGGGCCCCTACAATGAGCAGTTCTTC. Amino acid sequence: CAISESTLGREGPYNEQFF.

The chain uses TRBV6-2 or TRBV6-3 and TRBJ1-2; no clear D gene. Trimming took 6 bases from V and 1 from J, leaving 9 bases between them. The CDR3 length is 13 residues. Germline CDR1 MNHEY, CDR2 SVGEGT. DNA of the CDR3: TGTGCCAGCAGCGACGGGTATAACTATGGCTACACCTTC. This codes for CASSDGYNYGYTF.

The chain links TRBV24-1 to TRBJ1-2, with 11 bases fitting TRBD1. CDR1 and CDR2 from the germline V gene are KGHDR and SFDVKD. The length of the CDR3 is 16 residues. The J segment lost 5 bases and the V segment lost 3 bases, leaving 7 bases of the junction unmatched. The CDR3 coding sequence is TGTGCCACCAGTGATACCCGGACAGGGGGCAATTATGGCTACACCTTC. Amino acid sequence: CATSDTRTGGNYGYTF.

The chain links TRBV5-1 to TRBJ2-7; 14 bases agree with TRBD2. The germline V gene encodes CDR1 SGHRS and CDR2 YFSETQ. The CDR3 totals 18 residues. J gave up 3 bases and V 1 base, and 9 bases lay outside the gene matches. CDR3 bases: TGCGCCAGCAGCTTGCGGCCAGGGACTAGCGGGAGTCGCTACGAGCAGTACTTC. The encoded protein is CASSLRPGTSGSRYEQYF.

The chain has TRBV10-1 and TRBJ2-2; TRBD2 is a possible D gene (6 bases). The CDR3 contains 14 residues. Trimming took 7 bases from V and 6 from J, leaving 15 bases between them. Germline assignment: CDR1 WNHNN and CDR2 SYGVQD (reference sequence). The CDR3 loop is CASTRDSNAGELFF. CDR3 DNA sequence: TGCGCCAGCACCCGGGACTCCAACGCCGGGGAGCTGTTTTTT.

The V and J genes are TRBV29-1 and TRBJ2-1, with TRBD2 identical over 10 bases. J gave up 8 bases and V 4 bases, and 11 bases lay outside the gene matches. Germline CDR1 reads SQVTM; CDR2 reads ANQGSEA. The CDR3 is 15 amino acids. The CDR3 coding sequence is TGCAGCGTTGGTCGGGGTGCTAGCGGGAGCGATGAGCAGTTCTTC. Its translation is CSVGRGASGSDEQFF.

This clone has only a few counts. This sequence joins TRBV19 and TRBJ2-1; 13 bases are shared with TRBD2. CDR1 and CDR2 (germline): LNHDA, SQIVND (reference sequence). This CDR3 comprises 16 residues. The ends lost 6 bases at V and 5 bases at J; junction bases unmatched: 7. CDR3 sequence (DNA): TGTGCCAGTAGGGGATGGGGGACTAGCGGGGACAATGAGCAGTTCTTC. This gives the protein CASRGWGTSGDNEQFF.

The chain combines TRBV3-1 (or the pseudogene TRBV3-2) with TRBJ2-7, with 8 nucleotides matching TRBD2. Germline trimming cut 5 bases from V and 3 bases from J; bases unmatched to any gene: 3. CDR3 length: 13 residues. Germline values: CDR1 LGHDT, CDR2 YNNKEL (reference sequence). CDR3 loop: CASSFLAGYEQYF. CDR3 sequence (DNA): TGTGCCAGCAGCTTCCTAGCGGGCTACGAGCAGTACTTC.

In its sample, this clone was seen a few times. The gene calls are TRBV18 and TRBJ2-1; D is perhaps TRBD2 (5 bases). CDR1 and CDR2 from the germline V gene are KGHSH and LQKENI. This CDR3 is built from 13 residues. V lost 3 bases and J lost 4, with 7 bases in between. CDR3 coding DNA: TGTGCCAGCTCACCGGAGCGGTACAATGAGCAGTTCTTC. Amino acid sequence: CASSPERYNEQFF.

The chain joins TRBV9 to TRBJ1-1; 7 bases map to TRBD1. Unmatched junction bases numbered 2, after V lost 2 bases and J lost 4 bases. The CDR3 sequence is 13 residues long. Looked up from germline, CDR1 is SGDLS and CDR2 is YYNGEE. In nucleotides, the CDR3 is TGTGCCAGCAGCGTGACAGGGACCACTGAAGCTTTCTTT. Residues: CASSVTGTTEAFF.

This clone was detected only once. The rearrangement links TRBV7-8 to TRBJ2-1; D is undetermined. The CDR3 has 15 amino acids. V was pared by 0 bases and J by 0 bases, with 6 bases between. The germline CDR1 and CDR2 sequences are SGHVS and FQNEAQ. CDR3 sequence (DNA): TGTGCCAGCAGCTTAGCGTGGGGCTCCTACAATGAGCAGTTCTTC. Amino acids: CASSLAWGSYNEQFF.

This chain connects TRBV4-2 to TRBJ2-3, with D perhaps TRBD2 (6 bases). Per the germline V gene, CDR1 is LGHNA and CDR2 is YNFKEQ. CDR3 length: 15 amino acids. Trimming removed 0 bases from V and 8 bases from J, with 15 bases in between. The CDR3 bases are TGTGCCAGCAGCCAAGATGGAAGGAGGGACGGTACGCAGTATTTT. Amino acid sequence: CASSQDGRRDGTQYF.

This sequence joins TRBV18 and TRBJ2-1; perhaps TRBD1 as D (6 bases). CDR1 and CDR2 (germline): KGHSH, LQKENI. Between the trimmed V and J ends, which lost 5 bases and 12 bases, there was a span of 29 bases. The CDR3 contains 17 residues. In DNA, the CDR3 is TGTGCCAGCTCAGGGGTCACAGGACAGAGGCGACGCCGCGGGCAGTTCTTC. Residues: CASSGVTGQRRRRGQFF.

This clone was counted between two and nine times. The V and J genes are TRBV30 and TRBJ2-1, with 9 bases matching TRBD2. Unmatched junction bases numbered 7, after V lost 0 bases and J lost 1 base. The CDR3 covers 17 residues. Germline V lookup: CDR1 GTSNPN, CDR2 SVGIG (reference sequence). CDR3 nucleotides: TGTGCCTGGAGTGTACTAGGCGGGAGGGGGTCCTACAATGAGCAGTTCTTC. Amino acids: CAWSVLGGRGSYNEQFF.

This clone is labeled as large. The rearrangement joins TRBV7-9 to TRBJ2-5; perhaps TRBD1 as D (5 bases). CDR3 size: 13 residues. The V and J ends lost 5 bases and 5 bases respectively, with 12 bases between them. The germline CDR1 and CDR2 sequences are SEHNR and FQNEAQ (reference sequence). CDR3 region: CASSIQVAETQYF. CDR3 nucleotide sequence: TGTGCCAGCAGCATACAGGTTGCGGAGACCCAGTACTTC.

V gene TRBV7-9 combines with J gene TRBJ2-7; D possibly matches TRBD1 or TRBD2 (5 bases each). Germline CDR1 SEHNR, CDR2 FQNEAQ (reference sequence). Trimming took off 8 bases at V and 2 bases at J, with 16 bases between the two ends. The length of the CDR3 is 14 residues. The CDR3 coding sequence is TGTGCCAGCTGTGGGGGAATGGACCCCTACGAGCAGTACTTC. Its protein is CASCGGMDPYEQYF.

The chain uses TRBV28 and TRBJ2-7, with 7 bases identical to TRBD1. Germline V gene data show CDR1 as MDHEN and CDR2 as SYDVKM. This CDR3 spans 16 amino acids. V gave up 2 bases and J gave up 6 bases; unmatched junction bases: 13. Here the CDR3 reads CASSLPYRGIGGEQYF. CDR3 DNA sequence: TGTGCCAGCAGTTTACCTTACAGGGGCATAGGTGGCGAGCAGTACTTC. The entire variable domain, with the rest obtained from reference TRBV28 and TRBJ2-7, is as follows: DVKVTQSSRYLVKRTGEKVFLECVQDMDHENMFWYRQDPGLGLRLIYFSYDVKMKEKGDIPEGYSVSREKKERFSLILESASTNQTSMYLCASSLPYRGIGGEQYFGPGTRLTVT.

The V call is TRBV9, the J call TRBJ1-3, with D unclear. Germline values: CDR1 SGDLS, CDR2 YYNGEE. V dropped 0 bases and J dropped 2 bases, with 9 bases sitting between them. The length of the CDR3 is 15 residues. The CDR3 nucleotides read TGTGCCAGCAGCGTAGAGGGAGGCCCTGGAAACACCATATATTTT. This gives the protein CASSVEGGPGNTIYF.